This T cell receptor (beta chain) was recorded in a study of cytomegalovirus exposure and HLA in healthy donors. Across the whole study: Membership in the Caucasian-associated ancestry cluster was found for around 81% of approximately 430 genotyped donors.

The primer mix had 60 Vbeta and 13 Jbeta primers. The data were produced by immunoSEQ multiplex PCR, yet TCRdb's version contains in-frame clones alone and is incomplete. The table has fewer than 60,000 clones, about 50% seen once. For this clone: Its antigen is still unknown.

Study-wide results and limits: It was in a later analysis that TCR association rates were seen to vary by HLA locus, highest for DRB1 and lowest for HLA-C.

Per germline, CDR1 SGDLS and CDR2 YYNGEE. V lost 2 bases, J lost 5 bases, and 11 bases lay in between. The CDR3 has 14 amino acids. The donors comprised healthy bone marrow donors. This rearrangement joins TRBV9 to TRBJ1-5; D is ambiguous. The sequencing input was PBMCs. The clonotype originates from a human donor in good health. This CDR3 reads CASSVDYVDQPQHF. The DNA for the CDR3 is TGTGCCAGCAGCGTCGACTATGTCGATCAGCCCCAGCATTTT.